Listed here are 31 T cell receptor beta chains from one sample, sequenced in a study of cytomegalovirus exposure and HLA in healthy donors. Primers for the PCR totalled 60 Vbeta and 13 Jbeta. Clones were read by immunoSEQ multiplex PCR, and TCRdb kept only the in-frame ones, dropping some. The table includes some 110,000 clones, more than 65% detected once. Sequencing was performed on PBMCs. All receptors derive from an older woman in good health and CMV-seropositive.

The chain recombines TRBV4-1 with TRBJ2-1; D unresolved. Trimming shortened V by 0 bases and J by 6 bases, and 6 bases separated the two germline ends. Germline V gene sequence: CDR1 MGHRA, CDR2 YSYEKL. The CDR3 runs 13 residues. The CDR3 nucleotides read TGCGCCAGCAGCCAAGAAAGCCCCAATGAGCAGTTCTTC. This gives the protein CASSQESPNEQFF.

The rearrangement joins TRBV19 to TRBJ2-1, with 7 positions matching TRBD1. V lost 4 bases, J lost 7 bases, and 4 bases stayed unmatched. The CDR3 is 13 residues long. From germline, CDR1 is LNHDA and CDR2 SQIVND (reference sequence). CDR3 sequence (DNA): TGTGCCAGTAGTACCCCGACAGGGAATGAGCAGTTCTTC. This translates into CASSTPTGNEQFF.

Only a few counts were recorded for this clone. This chain joins TRBV5-1 and TRBJ2-3; 10 bases are shared with TRBD1. V shed 4 bases, J shed 1 base, and the junction held 15 bases outside the gene matches. This CDR3 comprises 19 residues. Germline V gene data show CDR1 as SGHRS and CDR2 as YFSETQ. The chain's CDR3 is CASSAPPGQGPYGTDTQYF. For the CDR3, the DNA is TGCGCCAGCAGCGCACCTCCGGGACAGGGGCCCTATGGCACAGATACGCAGTATTTT. The entire variable domain, with the rest obtained from reference TRBV5-1 and TRBJ2-3, is as follows: KAGVTQTPRYLIKTRGQQVTLSCSPISGHRSVSWYQQTPGQGLQFLFEYFSETQRNKGNFPGRFSGRQFSNSRSEMNVSTLELGDSALYLCASSAPPGQGPYGTDTQYFGPGTRLTVL.

This clone appeared a few times. The J gene is TRBJ1-1, the V gene TRBV6-1; D unresolved. Germline V gene data show CDR1 as MNHNS and CDR2 as SASEGT. The ends were cut back, 7 bases at V and 4 bases at J, with 19 bases in the middle. The CDR3 is 15 amino acids. The CDR3: CASTEGGYFRTEAFF. CDR3 sequence (DNA): TGTGCCAGCACCGAGGGAGGGTACTTTCGCACTGAAGCTTTCTTT.

The chain has TRBV7-2 and TRBJ2-7; no definite D call. Deletions cut 3 bases from V and 2 bases from J, with 2 bases between. Germline V gives CDR1 SGHTA, CDR2 FQGNSA. The CDR3 is 11 residues long. CDR3 protein: CASSFTYEQYF. For the CDR3, the DNA is TGTGCCAGCAGCTTTACCTACGAGCAGTACTTC.

In this sample, this clone turned up a few times. V usage is TRBV6-4 and J usage is TRBJ2-1, with 7 bases that match TRBD2. Germline CDR1 and CDR2: MRHNA and SNTAGT. J lost 5 bases, V lost 3 bases, and 10 bases had no gene match. This CDR3 is 16 amino acids long. CDR3: CASSEMVVGGHNEQFF. CDR3 DNA: TGTGCCAGCAGTGAAATGGTAGTGGGAGGGCACAATGAGCAGTTCTTC.

The chain carries TRBV15 and TRBJ2-7; possible D gene TRBD1, 6 bases. The CDR3 spans 16 residues. Per germline, CDR1 LNHNV and CDR2 YYDKDF (reference sequence). Trimming removed 0 bases from V and 0 bases from J, with 12 bases in between. The DNA for the CDR3 is TGTGCCACCAGCAGAGACGGGACACGTAGCTCCTACGAGCAGTACTTC. It specifies CATSRDGTRSSYEQYF.

To note about this clone: One end of the junction is discordant with germline, which a read error may explain. V usage is TRBV7-9 and J usage is TRBJ2-7, with D perhaps matching TRBD1 (6 bases). The CDR3 length is 13 residues. The germline V gene encodes CDR1 SEHNR and CDR2 FQNEAQ (reference sequence). DNA of the CDR3: TGTTCCAGCAGCTTCGGGGACACCCTGGGGCAGTACTTC. This gives the protein CSSSFGDTLGQYF.

V gene TRBV7-9 combines with J gene TRBJ2-1; 8 bases line up with TRBD1. CDR3 size: 15 residues. Trimming removed 5 bases from V and 1 base from J; junction bases left unmatched: 4. Germline V CDR1 and CDR2: SEHNR, FQNEAQ (reference sequence). The CDR3 here is CASSQTGESYNEQFF. The CDR3 DNA follows: TGTGCCAGCAGCCAGACAGGGGAATCCTACAATGAGCAGTTCTTC.

This chain uses TRBV5-4 with TRBJ1-5; D ambiguous. Germline CDR1 and CDR2: SGHNT and YYREEE (reference sequence). This CDR3 is built from 13 residues. The V gene lost 5 bases and the J gene lost 3 bases, with 9 bases spanning the gap. CDR3 amino acids: CASSRDHNQPQHF. CDR3 DNA sequence: TGTGCCAGCAGTCGGGATCACAATCAGCCCCAGCATTTT.

The chain couples TRBV30 to TRBJ1-1; maybe TRBD1 (6 bases). V dropped 2 bases and J dropped 0 bases, with 19 bases sitting between them. Germline CDR1 is GTSNPN and CDR2 is SVGIG (reference sequence). The CDR3 consists of 17 residues. In nucleotides, the CDR3 is TGTGCCTGGAGTAGATCTACTGTAGGGACAATGAACACTGAAGCTTTCTTT. Its translation: CAWSRSTVGTMNTEAFF.

This rearrangement joins TRBV7-8 to TRBJ1-1; 9 nucleotides align to TRBD1. Trimming removed 1 base from V and 4 bases from J; junction bases left unmatched: 1. This CDR3 has 14 amino acids. Germline-derived CDR1 and CDR2 are SGHVS and FQNEAQ. The CDR3 region is CASSLDRGLTEAFF. In DNA form, the CDR3 reads TGTGCCAGCAGCTTAGACAGGGGGCTCACTGAAGCTTTCTTT.

The rearrangement uses TRBV27 and TRBJ2-7; unclear D gene. Trimming cost V 0 bases and J 3 bases, with 6 bases left between them. The CDR3 length is 13 residues. Germline V gene lookup returns CDR1 MNHEY and CDR2 SMNVEV (reference sequence). The CDR3 coding sequence is TGTGCCAGCAGTTTATCGCTCAGCTACGAGCAGTACTTC. It specifies CASSLSLSYEQYF.

In nucleotides, the CDR3 is TGTGCCACCAGCGGCAGGGGTCTGGCCTACGAGCAGTACTTC. Amino acids: CATSGRGLAYEQYF. The chain has TRBV15 and TRBJ2-7; maybe TRBD1 (6 bases). Trimming removed 5 bases at V and 2 bases at J, with 13 bases between. The CDR3 spans 14 residues. Per the germline V gene, CDR1 is LNHNV and CDR2 is YYDKDF (reference sequence).

The chain carries TRBV6-6 and TRBJ2-1; perhaps TRBD1 as D (5 bases). Germline V CDR1 and CDR2: MNHNY, SVGAGI (reference sequence). CDR3 length: 14 amino acids. CDR3 bases: TGTGCAGGGGCACAGACTTCCTCCTACAATGAGCAGTTCTTC. Translated, it gives CAGAQTSSYNEQFF.

V gene TRBV7-3 combines with J gene TRBJ2-5; 7 positions match TRBD2. The CDR3 runs 14 residues. V trimming: 1 base; J trimming: 6 bases; junction bases outside the gene matches: 5. The V gene's germline CDR1 is SGHTA and CDR2 FQGTGA. The CDR3 sequence is CASSLIAGDQTQYF. CDR3 DNA sequence: TGTGCCAGCAGCTTAATTGCGGGAGATCAGACCCAGTACTTC.

The chain couples TRBV27 to TRBJ1-1, with TRBD1 identical over 9 bases. The junction had 2 bases not matched to a gene; V was cut back by 11 bases and J by 4 bases. Germline V gives CDR1 MNHEY, CDR2 SMNVEV (reference sequence). This CDR3 comprises 11 residues. The CDR3 sequence is CAGQGCTEAFF. The CDR3 coding sequence is TGTGCCGGACAGGGGTGCACTGAAGCTTTCTTT.

As DNA, the CDR3 is TGCAGTGCTAGAGATATTCACGAGCAGTACTTC. Encoded protein: CSARDIHEQYF. The chain links TRBV20-1 to TRBJ2-7; D is uncertain. CDR1 and CDR2 from the germline V gene are DFQATT and SNEGSKA (reference sequence). Trimming removed 0 bases at V and 5 bases at J, with 5 bases between. The CDR3 covers 11 residues.

This chain uses TRBV15 with TRBJ1-5; D uncertain. CDR3 length: 14 residues. Between the trimmed V and J ends, which lost 5 bases and 4 bases, there was a span of 12 bases. Germline-derived CDR1 and CDR2 are LNHNV and YYDKDF (reference sequence). CDR3 region: CATSAGQENQPQHF. The CDR3 DNA is TGTGCCACCAGCGCGGGTCAAGAAAATCAGCCCCAGCATTTT.

The chain combines TRBV5-8 with TRBJ2-5, with 7 bases aligning to TRBD1. The CDR3 loop spans 14 amino acids. With V trimmed by 3 bases and J by 1 base, 3 bases remained unmatched. The germline CDR1 and CDR2 sequences are SGHTS and YDEGEE. In DNA, the CDR3 is TGTGCCAGCAGCTCTAGGACAGGCCAAGAGACCCAGTACTTC. Its protein is CASSSRTGQETQYF.

The chain couples TRBV5-4 to TRBJ1-2; TRBD1 is a possible D gene (6 bases). The V end was cut by 9 bases, the J end by 5 bases, with 23 bases between. Germline CDR1 reads SGHNT; CDR2 reads YYREEE (reference sequence). This CDR3 is 15 amino acids long. The CDR3 sequence: CATTLGRGKEYGYTF. The CDR3 DNA reads as TGTGCCACCACCCTCGGTAGGGGGAAGGAGTATGGCTACACCTTC.

There are a few counts of this clone. The J gene is TRBJ1-4, the V gene TRBV10-3, with a tentative D call TRBD1 (6 bases). The germline gives CDR1 ENHRY, CDR2 SYGVKD. V was clipped by 3 bases and J by 5 bases, with 13 bases between them. The CDR3 runs 15 residues. CDR3 residues: CAISDPGGGNEKLFF. Here the CDR3 DNA reads TGTGCCATCAGTGACCCCGGGGGGGGCAATGAAAAACTGTTTTTT.

This clone was detected once. This sequence joins TRBV15 and TRBJ1-4; 10 bases agree with TRBD1. V lost 2 bases and J lost 3; bases outside the gene matches: 12. The CDR3 loop spans 19 amino acids. Germline-derived CDR1 and CDR2 are LNHNV and YYDKDF (reference sequence). The CDR3 coding sequence is TGTGCCACCAGCAGATCTACTCCCGACAGGGGGCGAGCTAATGAAAAACTGTTTTTT. Its protein product is CATSRSTPDRGRANEKLFF.

The chain links TRBV27 to TRBJ2-3; 10 bases line up with TRBD2. J lost 1 base, V lost 6 bases, and 7 bases had no gene match. CDR1 and CDR2 from the germline V gene are MNHEY and SMNVEV (reference sequence). The CDR3 length is 16 residues. The CDR3 bases are TGTGCCAGCAGCTGGACCGGGACTAGCGGCACAGATACGCAGTATTTT. Protein product: CASSWTGTSGTDTQYF.

This clone was counted a few times. The gene calls are TRBV7-2 and TRBJ1-1; a possible D gene is TRBD1 (5 bases). The CDR3 sequence is 17 residues long. Germline values: CDR1 SGHTA, CDR2 FQGNSA. Trimming left V 4 bases short and J 0 bases short, with 18 bases between. CDR3 in amino acids: CASSSQTDTYMNTEAFF. CDR3 DNA sequence: TGTGCCAGCAGCTCGCAGACGGACACTTATATGAACACTGAAGCTTTCTTT.

The V gene is TRBV30, the J gene TRBJ2-4; 13 bases map to TRBD2. Trimming removed 3 bases from V and 6 bases from J; junction bases left unmatched: 2. The CDR3 is made up of 14 amino acids. Germline V lookup: CDR1 GTSNPN, CDR2 SVGIG (reference sequence). In DNA form, the CDR3 reads TGTGCCTGGAGACTAGCGGGAGGGCCAAACATTCAGTACTTC. It is translated as CAWRLAGGPNIQYF.

The chain is built from TRBV11-2 and TRBJ2-5; D not certain. The CDR3 consists of 12 residues. CDR1 and CDR2 from the germline V gene are SGHAT and FQNNGV. V lost 3 bases and J lost 5, with 7 bases in between. The DNA of the CDR3 is TGTGCCAGCAGCTTCATGCGCGAGACCCAGTACTTC. Its translation: CASSFMRETQYF.

This chain uses TRBV10-1 with TRBJ2-7, with a tentative D call TRBD1 (5 bases). CDR3 length: 17 residues. With 7 bases removed from V and 8 bases from J, the gap between germline ends came to 30 bases. The germline gives CDR1 WNHNN, CDR2 SYGVQD (reference sequence). The CDR3 nucleotides are TGCGCCAGCACGCGTAGGGGAAACACGAAGCTCTCCTCGAAGCAGTACTTC. Amino acid sequence: CASTRRGNTKLSSKQYF.

V and J are TRBV7-8 and TRBJ1-1; 7 bases match TRBD1. V was pared by 5 bases and J by 5 bases, with 11 bases of the junction left unmatched. CDR1 and CDR2 from the germline V gene are SGHVS and FQNEAQ. This CDR3 is built from 15 residues. In DNA, the CDR3 is TGTGCCAGCAGCACAAGAGGACAGGTATTGACTGAAGCTTTCTTT. It is translated as CASSTRGQVLTEAFF.

The rearrangement links TRBV2 to TRBJ2-7; 9 bases agree with TRBD2. The germline V gene encodes CDR1 SNHLY and CDR2 FYNNEI. Germline trimming cut 7 bases from V and 0 bases from J; bases unmatched to any gene: 10. The CDR3 contains 16 residues. CDR3 nucleotide sequence: TGTGCCAGCACCTCGGCTAGCGGGATGAACTCCTACGAGCAGTACTTC. It codes for CASTSASGMNSYEQYF.

The chain has TRBV7-9 and TRBJ1-1, with D hard to call. The germline CDR1 and CDR2 sequences are SEHNR and FQNEAQ (reference sequence). V was pared by 2 bases and J by 1 base, with 11 bases between. The CDR3 consists of 15 residues. In nucleotides, the CDR3 is TGTGCCAGCAGCTTAATAGTGGGCACGAACACTGAAGCTTTCTTT. The encoded protein is CASSLIVGTNTEAFF.